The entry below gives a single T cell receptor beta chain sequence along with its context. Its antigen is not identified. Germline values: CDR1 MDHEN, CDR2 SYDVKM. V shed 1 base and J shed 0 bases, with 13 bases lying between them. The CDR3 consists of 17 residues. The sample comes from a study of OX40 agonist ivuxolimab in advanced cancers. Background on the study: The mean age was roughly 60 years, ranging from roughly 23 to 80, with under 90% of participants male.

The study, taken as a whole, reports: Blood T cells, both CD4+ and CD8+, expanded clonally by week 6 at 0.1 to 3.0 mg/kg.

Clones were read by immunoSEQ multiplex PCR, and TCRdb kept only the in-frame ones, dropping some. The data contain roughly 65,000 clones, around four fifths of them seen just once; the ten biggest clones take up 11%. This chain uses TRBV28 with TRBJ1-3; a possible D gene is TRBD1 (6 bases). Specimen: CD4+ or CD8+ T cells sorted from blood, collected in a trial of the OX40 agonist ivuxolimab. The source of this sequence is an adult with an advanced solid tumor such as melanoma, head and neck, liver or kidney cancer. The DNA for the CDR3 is TGTGCCAGCAGTTTATATGGAGGGGGAGGCTCTGGAAACACCATATATTTT. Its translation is CASSLYGGGGSGNTIYF.